The present entry profiles one TCR beta chain with its context. Its antigen is unidentified. The data were obtained in a study of T cell responses to AZD1222 COVID-19 vaccine. Findings and caveats of the study: Donors in the cohort were predominantly white British and more often female, and clonal diversity was possibly underestimated. CD4 TCRs associated with vaccination spanned spike, dominating at 160-218 and 743-854.

This CDR3 has 13 residues. The germline CDR1 and CDR2 sequences are KGHDR and SFDVKD. Trimming left V 5 bases short and J 5 bases short, with 11 bases between. Method: immunoSEQ multiplex PCR; TCRdb's copy keeps in-frame clones and lacks some. Here the sample spans more than 65,000 clones, over 75% being singletons. The TCR originated in an adult who received the AZD1222 COVID-19 vaccine. The sequences come from peripheral blood, collected 28 days after the second AZD1222 dose. The V and J genes are TRBV24-1 and TRBJ1-1, with no clear D. The CDR3 loop reads CATSASRQTEAFF. CDR3 DNA: TGTGCCACCAGTGCCTCGCGGCAGACTGAAGCTTTCTTT.